The rows below give T cell receptor beta chains drawn from one sample of a study of T-cell memory formation after mild COVID-19. Using its own MiXCR run on the 5' RACE reads, TCRdb lists one record per CDR3 protein. The table lists a few hundred thousand distinct CDR3 sequences, 7.5% to 9.5% of them singletons. Sequenced: PBMCs or a T cell subset sorted from them (not recorded which). These receptors came from a man between 18 and 35 years old who had mild COVID-19 (a few samples of this study predate the infection). Cell type and time point are not known. Both conserved end residues are part of each CDR3. The D gene is left open where the match is weak. Not all rows give a size; the values are once, few, many and, for expanded clones, a class.

CDR3 DNA	CDR3 protein	V gene	D gene	J gene	clone size
TGTGCCAGCAGCTTAACGGGGGACAGTGGCTACACCTTC	CASSLTGDSGYTF	TRBV7-2	TRBD1	TRBJ1-2	few
TGTGCCAGCAGCCAAGCCGAACAGGGCGCACCGGCTTTCTTT	CASSQAEQGAPAFF	TRBV4-2	.	TRBJ1-1	few
TGTGCCAGCACCAATGACAGGGGGCAAGATCAGCCCCAGCATTTT	CASTNDRGQDQPQHF	TRBV6-2/TRBV6-3	TRBD1	TRBJ1-5	many
TGCAGCGTTGCTCCACTCATGAACACTGAAGCTTTCTTT	CSVAPLMNTEAFF	TRBV29-1	.	TRBJ1-1	few
TGTGCCAGCAGCTTAGACCCTAGAGGATTCACAGATACGCAGTATTTT	CASSLDPRGFTDTQYF	TRBV7-6	.	TRBJ2-3	.
TGTGCCAGCAGTTTATTGGGCGCGGCCCCAAACACTGAAGCTTTCTTT	CASSLLGAAPNTEAFF	TRBV12-3/TRBV12-4	.	TRBJ1-1	few
TGTGCCAGCAGCCCTCAACCTGGGATCGGAGAGACCCAGTACTTC	CASSPQPGIGETQYF	TRBV7-2	.	TRBJ2-5	few
TGTGCCAGCAGTCTGGGACTAGCGTATACCGGGGAGCTGTTTTTT	CASSLGLAYTGELFF	TRBV27	TRBD2	TRBJ2-2	.
TGCAGTGCTAGAGCTGAAGCTAGCAAGTACGAGCAGTACTTC	CSARAEASKYEQYF	TRBV20-1	.	TRBJ2-7	many
TGTGCCACCAGTGACAAGAAGGGCAGGGGGACCTACAATGAGCAGTTCTTC	CATSDKKGRGTYNEQFF	TRBV24-1	TRBD1	TRBJ2-1	many
TGTGCCAGCAGTTACTCCTGGGACGCTAACTATGGCTACACCTTC	CASSYSWDANYGYTF	TRBV6-5	.	TRBJ1-2	few
TGTGCCAGCAGTTTATTGGGACAGACATTTTCAAACACTGAAGCTTTCTTT	CASSLLGQTFSNTEAFF	TRBV28	TRBD1	TRBJ1-1	few
TGTGCCACCAGCAGAGTTGGGCGGGGGTCCTCCTACGAGCAGTACTTC	CATSRVGRGSSYEQYF	TRBV15	TRBD2	TRBJ2-7	few
TGTGCCAGCAGCTCCGGTTGGAATGAGCAGTTCTTC	CASSSGWNEQFF	TRBV7-3	.	TRBJ2-1	.
TGTGCCAGCAGCCCCGGAGGGACACGAGCTTTCTTT	CASSPGGTRAFF	TRBV28	.	TRBJ1-1	.
TGCAGTGCTAGAAATAGCGGGGTTGGCACAGATACGCAGTATTTT	CSARNSGVGTDTQYF	TRBV20-1	TRBD2	TRBJ2-3	.
TGTGCCAGCAGCTTAGACTATAATTCACCCCTCCACTTT	CASSLDYNSPLHF	TRBV7-9	.	TRBJ1-6	many
TGTGCCATCAGTGATCTGGGCCGTGAAAAACTGTTTTTT	CAISDLGREKLFF	TRBV10-3	.	TRBJ1-4	many
TGTGCCACCAGGACGTTGTACAATGAGCAGTTCTTC	CATRTLYNEQFF	TRBV15	.	TRBJ2-1	.
TGTGCCAGCAGCCCCCCCCGGCAGGGGAATCTATCACCCCTCCACTTT	CASSPPRQGNLSPLHF	TRBV7-8	.	TRBJ1-6	many
TGTGCTAGCAGCGCTGACAGGGGTGATACGCAGTATTTT	CASSADRGDTQYF	TRBV7-7	TRBD1	TRBJ2-3	.
TGTGCCAGCAGTCGATCACCTAGCGGGGGGAAAAACATTCAGTACTTC	CASSRSPSGGKNIQYF	TRBV6-2/TRBV6-3	TRBD2	TRBJ2-4	.
TGCGCCAGCAGCTTGGCCTCCAGCTCCTACAATGAGCAGTTCTTC	CASSLASSSYNEQFF	TRBV5-1	.	TRBJ2-1	few
TGTGCCAGCAGCGGACGGATCAACGGAGTCACCGGGGAGCTGTTTTTT	CASSGRINGVTGELFF	TRBV7-9	.	TRBJ2-2	few
TGTGCCACCAATGGGGCCCCAGATACGCAGTATTTT	CATNGAPDTQYF	TRBV10-3	.	TRBJ2-3	.
TGTGCCAGCAAGGGACAGGAGAACACTGAAGCTTTCTTT	CASKGQENTEAFF	TRBV12-3/TRBV12-4	TRBD1	TRBJ1-1	many
TGTGCCACCGCGGGGGTTGGTAGCAATGAGCAGTTCTTC	CATAGVGSNEQFF	TRBV24-1	TRBD2	TRBJ2-1	few
TGTGCCAGCTCCATTGCTGCGTCTAGCACAGATACGCAGTATTTT	CASSIAASSTDTQYF	TRBV28	.	TRBJ2-3	many
TGCGCCAGCAGCCAAGGGAGTATGGGCAGGGATGAAGCTTTCTTT	CASSQGSMGRDEAFF	TRBV4-1	.	TRBJ1-1	.
TGTGCCAGCAGCCTGGGGACAGTAGGGTCGGGCCAAGAGACCCAGTACTTC	CASSLGTVGSGQETQYF	TRBV11-2	TRBD1	TRBJ2-5	.
TGCGCCAGCAGCTTGGCCCGGTCGTCCTTAACAGATACGCAGTATTTT	CASSLARSSLTDTQYF	TRBV5-1	.	TRBJ2-3	.